Presented here are 27 T cell receptor beta chains from one specimen sequenced in a study of control samples from healthy donors and cancer patients. TCRdb's table, derived via immunoSEQ multiplex PCR, lists solely in-frame clones and lacks some. This sample carries some 410,000 clones, over 75% of them seen once, and the ten largest clones take more than 6%. Sequences were obtained from PBMCs. The receptors come from a man aged 40-50 years with head and neck cancer.

V is TRBV3-1 (or the pseudogene TRBV3-2) and J is TRBJ2-7; 7 bases line up with TRBD2. The CDR3 is 15 amino acids. The V and J ends lost 0 bases and 1 base, in that order; junction bases with no gene match: 3. Germline CDR1 reads LGHDT; CDR2 reads YNNKEL (reference sequence). CDR3 DNA: TGTGCCAGCAGCCAAGATCTAGCGGATTCCTACGAGCAGTACTTC. As protein: CASSQDLADSYEQYF.

The genes are TRBV5-4 and TRBJ1-2; the D is unclear. The CDR3 runs to 13 residues. V lost 0 bases and J 4 bases, leaving 7 bases between the germline ends. CDR1 is SGHNT, CDR2 YYREEE, per germline (reference sequence). The CDR3 protein is CASSLDGGYGYTF. CDR3 sequence (DNA): TGTGCCAGCAGCTTGGACGGAGGCTATGGCTACACCTTC.

CDR3 sequence: CATGVGAEDTQYF. The CDR3 DNA is TGTGCCACCGGCGTAGGGGCTGAAGATACGCAGTATTTT. This sequence joins TRBV24-1 and TRBJ2-3; TRBD1 is a possible D gene (5 bases). Germline lookup yields CDR1 KGHDR and CDR2 SFDVKD. The V and J ends lost 9 bases and 5 bases respectively, with 14 bases between them. The CDR3 is 13 amino acids.

The table lists this clone with a count of one. This chain links TRBV21-1 with TRBJ2-6; the table assigns TRBD2, which was not confirmed against the DNA. TRBV21-1 constitutes a pseudogene. The CDR3 loop spans 18 amino acids. This chain's CDR3 is CASRRILATTSRANVLTF. DNA of the CDR3: TGTGCCAGCAGGCGCATCTTAGCTACAACAAGTCGGGCCAACGTCCTGACTTTC.

The chain recombines TRBV12-3 or TRBV12-4 with TRBJ2-3; 10 nucleotides agree with TRBD1. The ends lost 9 bases at V and 6 bases at J; junction bases unmatched: 6. The CDR3 spans 13 residues. In DNA form, the CDR3 reads TGTGCCAGTAGACAGGGGGCTGGGGATACGCAGTATTTT. Its protein product is CASRQGAGDTQYF.

Here the CDR3 reads CASSPNGRTEAFF. CDR3 coding DNA: TGTGCCAGCAGTCCAAACGGCCGAACTGAAGCTTTCTTT. This chain uses TRBV28 with TRBJ1-1, with unresolved D. The CDR3 is 13 amino acids. Looked up from germline, CDR1 is MDHEN and CDR2 is SYDVKM. V was cut by 5 bases and J by 5 bases, with 12 bases left in between.

The chain carries TRBV28 and TRBJ1-5; no reliable D call. The CDR3 is made up of 14 amino acids. Germline CDR1 MDHEN, CDR2 SYDVKM. The V gene lost 2 bases and the J gene lost 5 bases, with 10 bases spanning the gap. The CDR3 loop reads CASSLRALDQPQHF. CDR3 bases: TGTGCCAGCAGTTTACGGGCGCTCGATCAGCCCCAGCATTTT. Looking up the rest from reference TRBV28 and TRBJ1-5 gives the full variable domain: DVKVTQSSRYLVKRTGEKVFLECVQDMDHENMFWYRQDPGLGLRLIYFSYDVKMKEKGDIPEGYSVSREKKERFSLILESASTNQTSMYLCASSLRALDQPQHFGDGTRLSIL.

This chain joins TRBV30 and TRBJ2-1; TRBD2 matches at 16 bases. V lost 2 bases, J lost 14 bases, and 6 bases stayed unmatched. CDR1 and CDR2 from the germline V gene are GTSNPN and SVGIG (reference sequence). This CDR3 has 14 amino acids. The CDR3 coding sequence is TGTGCCTGGAGTCCGTTGGGACTAGCGGGAGGGGAGTTCTTC. Translation: CAWSPLGLAGGEFF.

The V and J genes are TRBV5-1 and TRBJ2-3; 7 bases are shared with TRBD2. CDR3 size: 16 residues. J was trimmed by 0 bases and V by 4 bases; bases with no gene match: 8. CDR1 is SGHRS and CDR2 is YFSETQ in the germline V gene. The CDR3 reads CASSEHSGTSTDTQYF. The CDR3 nucleotides are TGCGCCAGCAGCGAACACAGCGGGACTAGCACAGATACGCAGTATTTT.

The chain links TRBV28 to TRBJ1-2; D gene ambiguous. V shed 5 bases and J shed 4 bases, with 14 bases lying between them. There are 14 residues in the CDR3. Germline-derived CDR1 and CDR2 are MDHEN and SYDVKM. CDR3 sequence: CASSPGQTFYGYTF. The CDR3 region has the DNA TGTGCCAGCAGTCCCGGGCAAACCTTCTATGGCTACACCTTC.

This chain connects TRBV2 to TRBJ2-1; no definite D call. From germline, CDR1 is SNHLY and CDR2 FYNNEI. This CDR3 is 13 amino acids long. V lost 2 bases and J 8 bases, leaving 10 bases between the germline ends. For the CDR3, the DNA is TGTGCCAGCAGTGAATTAGGGTTGGATGAGCAGTTCTTC. This translates into CASSELGLDEQFF.

The chain joins TRBV19 to TRBJ1-2; D remains unclear. This CDR3 region has 13 residues. Trimming stripped 7 bases from V and 2 bases from J, with 11 bases between. Germline V gene sequence: CDR1 LNHDA, CDR2 SQIVND (reference sequence). The CDR3 DNA is TGTGCCAGTACTCTCGGGCTCAACTATGGCTACACCTTC. As protein: CASTLGLNYGYTF.

The rearrangement uses TRBV10-2 and TRBJ2-1; 10 bases align to TRBD2. V shed 0 bases, J shed 11 bases, and the junction held 10 bases outside the gene matches. Germline V gene data show CDR1 as WSHSY and CDR2 as SAAADI. The CDR3 runs 16 residues. CDR3 protein: CASSESPSGGVMKQFF. The CDR3 nucleotides read TGCGCCAGCAGTGAGTCCCCTAGCGGGGGAGTAATGAAGCAGTTCTTC.

This chain links TRBV5-4 with TRBJ2-7; D gene ambiguous. The CDR3 is made up of 14 amino acids. Trimming removed 2 bases from V and 5 bases from J, with 14 bases in between. Germline V lookup: CDR1 SGHNT, CDR2 YYREEE (reference sequence). The CDR3 DNA reads TGTGCCAGCAGCTTCTACGCTCCGGACGACGAGCAGTACTTC. Its protein product is CASSFYAPDDEQYF.

The chain employs TRBV7-3 and TRBJ2-3; 12 nucleotides line up with TRBD2. This CDR3 comprises 16 residues. The germline V gene has CDR1 SGHTA and CDR2 FQGTGA. V lost 4 bases and J lost 4; bases outside the gene matches: 6. The CDR3 region has the DNA TGTGCCAGCAGCTGGGGACTAGCGGGCGGGGCAGATACGCAGTATTTT. It codes for CASSWGLAGGADTQYF.

The rearrangement uses TRBV28 and TRBJ2-7; perhaps TRBD2 as D (6 bases). The CDR3 contains 14 residues. Germline V gene sequence: CDR1 MDHEN, CDR2 SYDVKM. With 3 bases removed from V and 5 bases from J, the gap between germline ends came to 14 bases. The CDR3 region is CASSFDLAYNEQYF. The CDR3 nucleotides are TGTGCCAGCAGTTTCGACCTAGCGTACAACGAGCAGTACTTC.

This clone came up once. The rearrangement uses TRBV9 and TRBJ2-7, with 8 bases fitting TRBD1. V lost 4 bases to trimming and J lost 4 bases; unmatched junction nucleotides: 13. There are 16 residues in the CDR3. The germline gives CDR1 SGDLS, CDR2 YYNGEE. The DNA for the CDR3 is TGTGCCAGCAGCTCCCGGGGACAGGAGTCCCCATACGAGCAGTACTTC. This codes for CASSSRGQESPYEQYF.

This chain joins TRBV6-4 and TRBJ2-3, with D possibly matching TRBD2 (6 bases). V lost 6 bases and J lost 5, with 6 bases in between. This CDR3 contains 11 residues. Per the germline V gene, CDR1 is MRHNA and CDR2 is SNTAGT. CDR3 nucleotides: TGTGCCAGCAGGGGGGGAGATACGCAGTATTTT. This codes for CASRGGDTQYF.

The gene calls are TRBV7-8 and TRBJ2-1; weak D call: TRBD2 (5 bases). V dropped 5 bases and J dropped 12 bases, with 11 bases sitting between them. CDR1 is SGHVS and CDR2 is FQNEAQ in the germline V gene. The CDR3 runs 11 residues. CDR3 loop: CASSSRLTQFF. CDR3 DNA sequence: TGTGCCAGCAGCAGCAGACTAACGCAGTTCTTC.

The J gene is TRBJ2-2, the V gene TRBV5-1; 11 bases align to TRBD2. CDR1 and CDR2 from the germline V gene are SGHRS and YFSETQ. The CDR3 covers 15 residues. The J segment lost 1 base and the V segment lost 8 bases, leaving 4 bases of the junction unmatched. CDR3 amino acids: CASTGTSGNTGELFF. CDR3 sequence (DNA): TGCGCCAGTACCGGGACTAGCGGGAACACCGGGGAGCTGTTTTTT.

The sample holds a few counts of this clone. V usage is TRBV27 and J usage is TRBJ2-7; the D is unclear. Trimming left V 3 bases short and J 4 bases short, with 10 bases between. CDR1 and CDR2 from the germline V gene are MNHEY and SMNVEV (reference sequence). CDR3 length: 13 residues. In DNA form, the CDR3 reads TGTGCCAGCAGTTTGATGTCCAGTTACGAGCAGTACTTC. This sequence encodes CASSLMSSYEQYF.

The rearrangement uses TRBV5-4 and TRBJ1-4; maybe TRBD1 (5 bases). CDR1 SGHNT and CDR2 YYREEE come from the germline V gene (reference sequence). Trimming left V 4 bases short and J 8 bases short, with 15 bases between. The CDR3 length is 14 residues. CDR3 coding DNA: TGTGCCAGCAGCACTGCGGGGACGGAGGAAAAACTGTTTTTT. Translating gives CASSTAGTEEKLFF.

V and J are TRBV4-2 and TRBJ1-1; TRBD1 might be the D (5 bases). Germline lookup yields CDR1 LGHNA and CDR2 YNFKEQ. Trimming cost V 0 bases and J 6 bases, with 17 bases left between them. The CDR3 length is 16 residues. CDR3 coding DNA: TGTGCCAGCAGCCAAGAGCCGGCCAGGGAAGGCGCTGAAGCTTTCTTT. This translates into CASSQEPAREGAEAFF.

The rearrangement uses TRBV30 and TRBJ2-1, with 11 bases fitting TRBD1. The CDR3 is 19 amino acids. V lost 4 bases and J lost 4; bases outside the gene matches: 18. Germline CDR1 reads GTSNPN; CDR2 reads SVGIG (reference sequence). CDR3 in amino acids: CAWTAGTGGKVLVYNEQFF. Written as DNA, the CDR3 is TGTGCCTGGACGGCCGGGACAGGGGGTAAGGTACTGGTGTACAATGAGCAGTTCTTC.

The CDR3 nucleotides read TGTGCCAGCAGCTTGGGACGTTCATCCCAAAACACCGGGGAGCTGTTTTTT. This sequence encodes CASSLGRSSQNTGELFF. The chain couples TRBV5-4 to TRBJ2-2; D gene ambiguous. Trimming took off 0 bases at V and 2 bases at J, with 14 bases between the two ends. Germline V lookup: CDR1 SGHNT, CDR2 YYREEE (reference sequence). The CDR3 contains 17 residues.

V and J are TRBV7-3 and TRBJ2-7, with TRBD1 matching over 10 bases. CDR1 and CDR2 from the germline V gene are SGHTA and FQGTGA. After removal of 3 bases from V and 5 bases from J, the junction contained 4 bases not matched to a gene. The CDR3 has 14 amino acids. CDR3: CASSLTGGFHEQYF. The CDR3 nucleotides are TGTGCCAGCAGCTTGACAGGGGGCTTCCACGAGCAGTACTTC.

The chain combines TRBV5-1 with TRBJ1-1; a weak D match, TRBD1 (5 bases). Trimming stripped 6 bases from V and 0 bases from J, with 9 bases between. The CDR3 sequence is 13 residues long. Germline-derived CDR1 and CDR2 are SGHRS and YFSETQ. The CDR3 DNA follows: TGCGCCAGCAAGCCGGACATGAACACTGAAGCTTTCTTT. Its protein is CASKPDMNTEAFF.